The T cell receptor (beta chain) described here comes from a study of cytomegalovirus exposure and HLA in healthy donors. The PCR had 60 Vbeta and 13 Jbeta primers. Assay used: immunoSEQ multiplex PCR; TCRdb lists only in-frame clones, some missing. The sample shows fewer than 250,000 clones, over 70% of them seen only once. The germline gives CDR1 GTSNPN, CDR2 SVGIG (reference sequence). CDR3 length: 13 residues. Trimming shortened V by 3 bases and J by 3 bases, and 12 bases separated the two germline ends. The source is a boy under 10 years old in good health and CMV-seronegative. This sequence joins TRBV30 and TRBJ2-7, with D hard to call. The sequenced sample consisted of PBMCs. The CDR3 protein is CAWRAGSLYEQYF. DNA for the CDR3: TGTGCCTGGAGGGCAGGTTCCCTCTACGAGCAGTACTTC.